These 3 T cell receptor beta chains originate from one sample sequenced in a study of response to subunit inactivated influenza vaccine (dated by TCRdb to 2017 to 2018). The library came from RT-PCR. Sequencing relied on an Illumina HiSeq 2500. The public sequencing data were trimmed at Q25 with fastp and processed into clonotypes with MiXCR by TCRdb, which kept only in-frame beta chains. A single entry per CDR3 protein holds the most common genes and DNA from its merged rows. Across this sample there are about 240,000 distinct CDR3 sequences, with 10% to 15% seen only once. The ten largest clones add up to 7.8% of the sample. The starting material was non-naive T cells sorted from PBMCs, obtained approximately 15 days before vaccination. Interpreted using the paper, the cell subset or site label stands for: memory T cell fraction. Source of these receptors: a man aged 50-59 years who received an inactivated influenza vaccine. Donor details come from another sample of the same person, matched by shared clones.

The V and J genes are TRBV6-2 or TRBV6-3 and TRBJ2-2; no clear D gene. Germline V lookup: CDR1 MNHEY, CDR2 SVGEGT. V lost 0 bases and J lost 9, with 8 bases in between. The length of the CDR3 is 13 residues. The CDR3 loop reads CASSYSRFRELFF. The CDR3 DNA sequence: TGTGCCAGCAGTTACTCCCGGTTCAGGGAGCTGTTTTTT.

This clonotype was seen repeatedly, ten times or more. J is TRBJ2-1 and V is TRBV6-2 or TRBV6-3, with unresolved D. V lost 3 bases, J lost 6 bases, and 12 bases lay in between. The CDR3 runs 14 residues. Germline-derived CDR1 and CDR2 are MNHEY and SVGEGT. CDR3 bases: TGTGCCAGCAGTTATCTTCTCCCGGGCAATGAGCAGTTCTTC. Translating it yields CASSYLLPGNEQFF.

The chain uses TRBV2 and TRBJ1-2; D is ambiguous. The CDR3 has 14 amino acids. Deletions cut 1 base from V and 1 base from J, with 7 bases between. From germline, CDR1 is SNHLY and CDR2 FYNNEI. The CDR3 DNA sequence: TGTGCCAGCAGTGAAGTCGACGGTAACTATGGCTACACCTTC. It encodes CASSEVDGNYGYTF.